Following are 24 T cell receptor beta chains from one sample sequenced in a study of PD-1 and CTLA-4 blockade in melanoma. Produced via immunoSEQ multiplex PCR; TCRdb's table is partial and in-frame only. There are tens of thousands of clones in the sample; about 89% occur only once, and about 8.5% lies in the top ten. This specimen consisted of CD8+ T cells from peripheral blood, obtained before anti-PD-1 treatment. These TCRs come from a human donor with melanoma.

The chain links TRBV28 to TRBJ1-5; 10 nucleotides line up with TRBD1. The V segment lost 9 bases and the J segment 6 bases; nucleotides outside the gene matches: 8. The germline V gene has CDR1 MDHEN and CDR2 SYDVKM. The CDR3 runs to 14 residues. CDR3 DNA: TGTGCCAGTAGGGACAGGGGCGAAGCTCAGCCCCAGCATTTT. It is translated as CASRDRGEAQPQHF.

This chain connects TRBV3-1 (or the pseudogene TRBV3-2) to TRBJ2-2, with 10 bases matching TRBD2. The CDR3 totals 15 residues. Germline trimming cut 2 bases from V and 3 bases from J; bases unmatched to any gene: 0. The germline CDR1 and CDR2 sequences are LGHDT and YNNKEL (reference sequence). CDR3 sequence: CASSQLAGDTGELFF. Written as DNA, the CDR3 is TGTGCCAGCAGCCAACTAGCGGGGGACACCGGGGAGCTGTTTTTT.

The chain combines TRBV19 with TRBJ2-1; D is unclear. The CDR3 is 15 residues long. Trimming took 5 bases from V and 0 from J, leaving 11 bases between them. CDR1 is LNHDA and CDR2 is SQIVND in the germline V gene (reference sequence). The CDR3 loop reads CASSPLLSSYNEQFF. The DNA of the CDR3 is TGTGCCAGTAGTCCGCTACTGAGCTCCTACAATGAGCAGTTCTTC. The whole variable domain, filled in from reference TRBV19 and TRBJ2-1, reads DGGITQSPKYLFRKEGQNVTLSCEQNLNHDAMYWYRQDPGQGLRLIYYSQIVNDFQKGDIAEGYSVSREKKESFPLTVTSAQKNPTAFYLCASSPLLSSYNEQFFGPGTRLTVL.

The V and J genes are TRBV3-1 (or the pseudogene TRBV3-2) and TRBJ1-1; 7 nucleotides line up with TRBD1. Germline V CDR1 and CDR2: LGHDT, YNNKEL (reference sequence). CDR3 length: 15 residues. After removal of 5 bases from V and 1 base from J, the junction contained 7 bases not matched to a gene. The CDR3 DNA follows: TGTGCCAGCAGCGACCTCGGGACAGAGAACACTGAAGCTTTCTTT. Protein: CASSDLGTENTEAFF.

The rearrangement joins TRBV28 to TRBJ2-2; 14 bases line up with TRBD2. V shed 0 bases and J 5 bases; nucleotides not matched to a gene: 5. The CDR3 runs 18 residues. The germline gives CDR1 MDHEN, CDR2 SYDVKM. CDR3 DNA: TGTGCCAGCAGTTTATGGGGGACTAGCGGGAGAGATACCGGGGAGCTGTTTTTT. Its protein is CASSLWGTSGRDTGELFF.

The chain joins TRBV29-1 to TRBJ1-1; D unclear. CDR1 and CDR2 (germline): SQVTM, ANQGSEA. Trimming removed 0 bases at V and 11 bases at J, with 19 bases between. The CDR3 has 14 amino acids. This chain's CDR3 is CSVEEPLRAPAAFF. CDR3 coding DNA: TGCAGCGTTGAAGAGCCTTTAAGGGCCCCCGCGGCTTTCTTT.

This clone was seen a single time. The V and J genes are TRBV6-5 and TRBJ1-4; D ambiguous. The CDR3 extends over 12 amino acids. Trimming removed 6 bases at V and 5 bases at J, with 7 bases between. The germline gives CDR1 MNHEY, CDR2 SVGAGI. CDR3 residues: CASSGLNEKLFF. The CDR3 DNA follows: TGTGCCAGCAGCGGACTCAATGAAAAACTGTTTTTT.

This chain joins TRBV2 and TRBJ1-1; TRBD1 might be the D (6 bases). Germline CDR1 and CDR2: SNHLY and FYNNEI. The V and J ends lost 7 bases and 5 bases respectively, with 14 bases between them. This CDR3 has 13 amino acids. CDR3 sequence (DNA): TGTGCCAGCAACAGGGAGGGAAAAACTGAAGCTTTCTTT. Translated, it gives CASNREGKTEAFF.

The rearrangement joins TRBV3-1 (or the pseudogene TRBV3-2) to TRBJ2-4; unclear D gene. Germline loops: CDR1 LGHDT, CDR2 YNNKEL (reference sequence). The V gene lost 4 bases and the J gene lost 0 bases, with 7 bases spanning the gap. This CDR3 spans 14 amino acids. This CDR3 reads CASSPSVAKNIQYF. DNA of the CDR3: TGTGCCAGCAGCCCCAGTGTAGCCAAAAACATTCAGTACTTC.

This sequence joins TRBV5-4 and TRBJ2-1, with 9 positions matching TRBD1. V was pared by 4 bases and J by 4 bases, with 6 bases of the junction left unmatched. CDR1 SGHNT and CDR2 YYREEE come from the germline V gene (reference sequence). The CDR3 extends over 15 amino acids. In DNA form, the CDR3 reads TGTGCCAGCAGCCATACCGGGACAGGGTACAATGAGCAGTTCTTC. It encodes CASSHTGTGYNEQFF.

This chain links TRBV10-3 with TRBJ2-1, with 12 bases aligning to TRBD2. In germline, CDR1 is ENHRY, CDR2 SYGVKD. This CDR3 comprises 15 residues. After removal of 8 bases from V and 7 bases from J, the junction contained 9 bases not matched to a gene. CDR3 bases: TGTGCCATCCGAGGACTAGCGGGAATAGGGAATGAGCAGTTCTTC. This gives the protein CAIRGLAGIGNEQFF.

The V and J genes are TRBV27 and TRBJ2-1; D might be TRBD1 (5 bases). Germline V gene data show CDR1 as MNHEY and CDR2 as SMNVEV (reference sequence). Deletions cut 4 bases from V and 12 bases from J, with 16 bases between. The CDR3 has 13 amino acids. DNA for the CDR3: TGTGCCAGCAGTTCCTATGGTGGGGCTGGGCAGTTCTTC. Protein: CASSSYGGAGQFF.

This clone appeared a few times. The genes are TRBV3-1 (or the pseudogene TRBV3-2) and TRBJ1-5; D is undetermined. Per germline, CDR1 LGHDT and CDR2 YNNKEL (reference sequence). The V end was cut by 0 bases, the J end by 1 base, with 4 bases between. This CDR3 is 14 amino acids long. The CDR3 protein is CASSQEGSNQPQHF. As DNA, the CDR3 is TGTGCCAGCAGCCAAGAAGGCAGCAATCAGCCCCAGCATTTT.

The chain employs TRBV6-1 and TRBJ2-5; D uncertain. The V end lost 0 bases, the J end lost 3 bases, and 8 bases lay between the germline ends. In germline, CDR1 is MNHNS, CDR2 SASEGT. This CDR3 comprises 14 residues. The DNA of the CDR3 is TGTGCCAGCAGTGAAGCCGGCCTAGAAGAGACCCAGTACTTC. Its protein is CASSEAGLEETQYF.

The V and J genes are TRBV30 and TRBJ1-1; no reliable D call. The CDR3 length is 15 residues. V was pared by 2 bases and J by 0 bases, with 13 bases between. Germline V lookup: CDR1 GTSNPN, CDR2 SVGIG (reference sequence). CDR3 nucleotide sequence: TGTGCCTGGAGTCCTGGGCGGGGTCTGAACACTGAAGCTTTCTTT. Encoded protein: CAWSPGRGLNTEAFF.

The chain links TRBV5-1 to TRBJ2-7; D might be TRBD2 (5 bases). Deletions cut 0 bases from V and 2 bases from J, with 15 bases between. Per the germline V gene, CDR1 is SGHRS and CDR2 is YFSETQ. This CDR3 is 16 amino acids long. The CDR3 bases are TGCGCCAGCAGCTTGGGACTGGACTCGACCACCTACGAGCAGTACTTC. Translated: CASSLGLDSTTYEQYF.

This chain connects TRBV30 to TRBJ1-1; D not resolved. CDR1 and CDR2 from the germline V gene are GTSNPN and SVGIG (reference sequence). V shed 7 bases and J shed 4 bases, with 19 bases lying between them. The CDR3 runs to 14 residues. The CDR3 region is CASGEEGEGTEAFF. The CDR3 nucleotides read TGTGCCTCCGGCGAGGAGGGAGAGGGCACTGAAGCTTTCTTT.

The chain joins TRBV4-2 to TRBJ1-5, with a possible D match to TRBD1 (6 bases). Deletions cut 6 bases from V and 3 bases from J, with 15 bases between. Germline V gene lookup returns CDR1 LGHNA and CDR2 YNFKEQ. The CDR3 extends over 15 amino acids. For the CDR3, the DNA is TGTGCCAGCAGTCCTTTTGAGGGGGTCAATCAGCCCCAGCATTTT. Translated, it gives CASSPFEGVNQPQHF.

The chain combines TRBV30 with TRBJ2-3; D possibly uses TRBD1 or TRBD2 (5 bases each). Trimming took 3 bases from V and 3 from J, leaving 10 bases between them. CDR1 is GTSNPN, CDR2 SVGIG, per germline (reference sequence). The length of the CDR3 is 13 residues. CDR3 residues: CAWRRGATDTQYF. CDR3 nucleotide sequence: TGTGCCTGGAGGAGAGGGGCAACAGATACGCAGTATTTT.

This clone counts as medium-sized (0.01 to 0.1%). V and J are TRBV3-1 (or the pseudogene TRBV3-2) and TRBJ1-6; D is perhaps TRBD1 (6 bases). This CDR3 has 15 amino acids. V dropped 4 bases and J dropped 3 bases, with 10 bases sitting between them. From germline, CDR1 is LGHDT and CDR2 YNNKEL (reference sequence). CDR3 DNA sequence: TGTGCCAGCAGCCTTACAGGGATCTATAATTCACCCCTCCACTTT. Translation gives CASSLTGIYNSPLHF.

V is TRBV19 and J is TRBJ1-2; 8 bases agree with TRBD1. This CDR3 spans 15 amino acids. The J segment lost 4 bases and the V segment lost 5 bases, leaving 9 bases of the junction unmatched. The germline gives CDR1 LNHDA, CDR2 SQIVND (reference sequence). CDR3 amino acids: CASSSNPGTGYGYTF. In DNA form, the CDR3 reads TGTGCCAGTAGTTCAAACCCCGGGACAGGCTATGGCTACACCTTC.

This clone was seen a single time. V is TRBV7-9 and J is TRBJ1-3; D gene ambiguous. V dropped 4 bases and J dropped 1 base, with 5 bases sitting between them. Per the germline V gene, CDR1 is SEHNR and CDR2 is FQNEAQ (reference sequence). The CDR3 covers 13 residues. In DNA, the CDR3 is TGTGCCAGCAGCTCCAGTTCTGGAAACACCATATATTTT. It is translated as CASSSSSGNTIYF.

The rearrangement joins TRBV7-9 to TRBJ1-1; unclear D gene. Germline assignment: CDR1 SEHNR and CDR2 FQNEAQ (reference sequence). This CDR3 contains 13 residues. The V end lost 5 bases, the J end lost 8 bases, and 15 bases lay between the germline ends. Here the CDR3 DNA reads TGTGCCAGCAGCCCCAGACTCCCTTCGGAAGCTTTCTTT. It specifies CASSPRLPSEAFF.

In this sample, this clone turned up once. This sequence joins TRBV29-1 and TRBJ2-4; D is unresolved. V gave up 1 base and J gave up 0 bases, with 13 bases separating them. The germline V gene encodes CDR1 SQVTM and CDR2 ANQGSEA. The CDR3 has 16 residues. CDR3 bases: TGCAGCGTTGAAGGGGGTGCGGCTCTAGCCAAAAACATTCAGTACTTC. Translated: CSVEGGAALAKNIQYF.